This T cell receptor beta chain stems from a study of cytomegalovirus exposure and HLA in healthy donors. Study-wide background: The study's early data release held about 85 million unique TCRs from HLA-typed donors.

Researchers ran the PCR with 60 Vbeta and 13 Jbeta primers. Clones were read by immunoSEQ multiplex PCR, and TCRdb kept only the in-frame ones, dropping some. The sample contains about 130,000 clones, 80% of which appear only once. Study-wide points: A later analysis found that most CMV-associated TCR beta chains appeared HLA-restricted. Later, an analysis found that common viral pathogens appeared to be linked with several of the most significant clusters.

Germline-derived CDR1 and CDR2 are SGHRS and YFSETQ. The CDR3 spans 16 residues. V was pared by 0 bases and J by 1 base, with 10 bases between. A note on this clone: Its antigen remains unidentified.

Donors in the study were healthy people who gave bone marrow. The material sequenced was PBMCs. This TCR came from a male donor in good health and CMV-seronegative. The chain has TRBV5-1 and TRBJ2-2; a weak D match, TRBD2 (6 bases). The CDR3 here is CASSLEEGWNTGELFF. CDR3 nucleotide sequence: TGCGCCAGCAGCTTGGAGGAGGGGTGGAACACCGGGGAGCTGTTTTTT.